Listed here is a single TCR beta chain. This clone's antigen is unknown. No per-base quality is available; no much larger clone lies one base away. Sorted unstimulated T cells, along with proliferating T cells recovered from mixed lymphocyte reactions, underwent TCRbeta CDR3 sequencing. Fresh whole blood from ten HLA-typed healthy donors was used as the source from which PBMCs were isolated. To map where alloreactive clones came from, unstimulated CD4+ non-regulatory T cells were FACS-sorted. The sample comes from a study of siplizumab effects on memory and regulatory T cells (dated by TCRdb to the late 2010s). Background for the entire study: The study looked at the effect of siplizumab, an anti-CD2 antibody, on alloreactive T-cell subsets in allogeneic mixed lymphocyte reactions made from human PBMCs. What the work shows at the level of the full study, not this receptor alone: Unstimulated naive T cells appeared to be more diverse than memory T cells, and naive cells seemed to make a substantial contribution to the alloresponse. Siplizumab significantly reduced the cumulative frequency of alloreactive sequences traceable to unstimulated CD4+ memory T cells. Among mappable alloreactive CD4+ clones, the Treg-derived fraction averaged 68.8% with siplizumab versus 25% to 30% in control reactions. Roughly 75-95% of proliferating CD4+ or CD8+ clones could not be assigned a naive or memory phenotype. Sequences below about 10^-5 frequency were poorly captured, so only a minor fraction of alloreactive clones could be mapped to unstimulated subsets. Whether proliferating Tregs from siplizumab cultures actually had suppressive function was not functionally confirmed.

The receptor library was made with the immunoSEQ multiplex PCR assay. The deep sequencing platform assayed 80,000 to 100,000 TCR templates per sample. Genomic DNA extracted from sorted T cells was used for TCRbeta CDR3 sequencing. As for how the authors treated the data: The R programming language was used for clonal analysis of the TCRbeta CDR3 data. Unstimulated samples were compared with post-reaction CFSE-low samples to define alloreactive CD4+ and CD8+ clones. Regulatory or non-regulatory origin was assigned to alloreactive CD4+ clones by matching of sequences to sorted unstimulated Treg and non-Treg repertoires. Here the immuneACCESS table is served through TCRdb, limited to in-frame sequences with V and J called. Missing clones are a known gap in these copies; in checked studies unresolved V genes cover under half, and the rest lacks a known reason. V and J calls plus clone size are reproduced from that table; the DNA served to infer D and trimming. This sample comprises 100,000 or so clones, about 93% of them detected only once. The ten largest account for 9.5% to 15% of the sample.

Deletion took 0 bases off V and 2 bases off J, with a span of 8 bases between the germline ends. The CDR3 starts with the cysteine, ends with the phenylalanine, and has 14 residues. Only the CDR3 DNA stays, 42 bases, in frame from base 1. The germline V gene (reference sequence) specifies SEHNR as CDR1 and FQNEAQ as CDR2. The sequencing sample was made of non-Treg CD4+ T cells sorted from blood. What the cell subset or site label conveys for this sample: FACS-sorted unstimulated CD4+ non-regulatory T cells. Recombination connected TRBV7-9 to TRBJ2-7; the D gene lacks a confident call. The clonotype was recovered from a human donor in good health. The encoded CDR3 is CASSLASLTYEQYF. The DNA reads TGTGCCAGCAGCTTAGCCAGCCTGACCTACGAGCAGTACTTC.